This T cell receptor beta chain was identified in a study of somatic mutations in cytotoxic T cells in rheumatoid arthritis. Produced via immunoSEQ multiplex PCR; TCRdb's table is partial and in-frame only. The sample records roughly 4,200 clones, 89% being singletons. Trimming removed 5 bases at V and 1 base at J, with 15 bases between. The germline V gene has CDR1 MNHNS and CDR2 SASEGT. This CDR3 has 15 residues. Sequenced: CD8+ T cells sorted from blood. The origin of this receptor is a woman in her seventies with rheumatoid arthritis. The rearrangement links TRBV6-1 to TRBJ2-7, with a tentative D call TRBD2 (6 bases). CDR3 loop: CASSSAGTSSYEQYF. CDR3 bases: TGTGCCAGCAGTTCCGCCGGGACTTCATCCTACGAGCAGTACTTC.